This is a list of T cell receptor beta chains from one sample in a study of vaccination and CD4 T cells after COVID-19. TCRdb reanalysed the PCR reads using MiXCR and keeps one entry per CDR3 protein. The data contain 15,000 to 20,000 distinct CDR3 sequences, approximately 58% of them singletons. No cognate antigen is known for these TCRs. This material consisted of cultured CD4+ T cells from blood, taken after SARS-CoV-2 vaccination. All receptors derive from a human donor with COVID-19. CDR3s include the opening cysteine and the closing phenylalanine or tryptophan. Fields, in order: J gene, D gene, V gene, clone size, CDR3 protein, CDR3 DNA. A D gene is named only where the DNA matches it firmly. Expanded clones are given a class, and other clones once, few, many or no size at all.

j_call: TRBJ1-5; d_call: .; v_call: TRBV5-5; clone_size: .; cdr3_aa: CASSLVRGGQPQHF; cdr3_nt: TGTGCCAGCAGCTTGGTAAGGGGCGGTCAGCCCCAGCATTTT
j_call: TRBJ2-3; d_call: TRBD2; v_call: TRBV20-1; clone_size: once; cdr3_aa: CSARMQFGGRGTDTQYF; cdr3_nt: TGCAGTGCTCGCATGCAATTCGGGGGGAGGGGCACAGATACGCAGTATTTT
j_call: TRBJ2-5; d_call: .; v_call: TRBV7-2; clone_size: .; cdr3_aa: CASSLEWGTQETQYF; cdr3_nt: TGTGCCAGCAGCTTAGAGTGGGGGACACAAGAGACCCAGTACTTC
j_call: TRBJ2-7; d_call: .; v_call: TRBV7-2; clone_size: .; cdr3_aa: CASSPNWAYEQYF; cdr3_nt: TGTGCCAGCAGCCCGAATTGGGCCTACGAGCAGTACTTC
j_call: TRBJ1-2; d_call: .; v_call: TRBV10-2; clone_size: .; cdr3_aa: CASSEFRAGSNYGYTF; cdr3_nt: TGCGCCAGCAGTGAGTTTAGGGCAGGGTCTAACTATGGCTACACCTTC
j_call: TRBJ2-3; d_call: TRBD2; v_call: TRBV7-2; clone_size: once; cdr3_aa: CASRSTSGGPDTQYF; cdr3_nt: TGTGCCAGCAGATCCACTAGCGGGGGGCCAGATACGCAGTATTTT
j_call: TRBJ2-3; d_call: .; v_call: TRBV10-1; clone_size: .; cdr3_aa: CASRGMGTDTQYF; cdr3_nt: TGCGCCAGCAGGGGAATGGGCACAGATACGCAGTATTTT
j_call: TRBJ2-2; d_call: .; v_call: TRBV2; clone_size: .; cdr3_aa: CASSEEVAGSGELFF; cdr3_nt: TGTGCCAGCAGTGAAGAAGTGGCAGGGTCCGGGGAGCTGTTTTTT
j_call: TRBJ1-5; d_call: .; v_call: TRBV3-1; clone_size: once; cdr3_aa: CASSQEWTGNQPQHF; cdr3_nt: TGTGCCAGCAGCCAAGAGTGGACGGGCAATCAGCCCCAGCATTTT
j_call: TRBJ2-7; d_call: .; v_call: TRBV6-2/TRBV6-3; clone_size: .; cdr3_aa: CASHRRDGPYEQYF; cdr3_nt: TGTGCCAGCCATCGCCGGGACGGACCCTACGAGCAGTACTTC
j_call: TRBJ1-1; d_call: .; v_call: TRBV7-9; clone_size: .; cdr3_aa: CASSPKHRVGTEAFF; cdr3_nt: TGTGCCAGCAGCCCTAAACACAGGGTTGGGACTGAAGCTTTCTTT
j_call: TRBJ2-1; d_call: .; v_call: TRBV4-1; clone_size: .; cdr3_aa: CASSQATGRGREQFF; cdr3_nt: TGCGCCAGCAGCCAAGCGACGGGGCGCGGACGAGAGCAGTTCTTC
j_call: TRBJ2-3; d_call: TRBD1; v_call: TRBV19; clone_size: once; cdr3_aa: CASSIYRGLNTDTQYF; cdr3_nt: TGTGCCAGTAGTATTTACAGGGGGCTCAACACAGATACGCAGTATTTT
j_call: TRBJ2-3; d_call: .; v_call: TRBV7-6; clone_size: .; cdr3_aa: CASSPLSGPSTDTQYF; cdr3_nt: TGTGCCAGCAGTCCCTTGAGCGGGCCTAGCACAGATACGCAGTATTTT
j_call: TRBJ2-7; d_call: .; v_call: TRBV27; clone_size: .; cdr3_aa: CASSSSGAAPSYEQYF; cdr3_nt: TGTGCCAGCAGTTCCTCGGGAGCAGCCCCCTCCTACGAGCAGTACTTC
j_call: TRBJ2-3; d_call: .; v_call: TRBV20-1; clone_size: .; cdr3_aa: CSAPGDSTDTQYF; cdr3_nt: TGCAGTGCTCCTGGGGACAGCACAGATACGCAGTATTTT
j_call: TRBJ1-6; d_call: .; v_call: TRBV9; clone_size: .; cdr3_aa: CASSVDGVSPLHF; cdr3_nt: TGTGCCAGCAGCGTAGACGGGGTATCACCCCTCCACTTT
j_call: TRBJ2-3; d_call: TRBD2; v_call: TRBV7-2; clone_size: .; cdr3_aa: CASSLDAGGWDTQYF; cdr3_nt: TGTGCCAGCAGCTTAGATGCGGGGGGGTGGGATACGCAGTATTTT
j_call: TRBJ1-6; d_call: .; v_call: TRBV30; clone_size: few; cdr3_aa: CAWSGQGDSPLHF; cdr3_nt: TGTGCCTGGAGTGGGCAGGGTGATTCACCCCTCCACTTT
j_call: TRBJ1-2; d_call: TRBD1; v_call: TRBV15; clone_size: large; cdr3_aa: CATSRDGQGIGYTF; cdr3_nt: TGTGCCACCAGCAGAGACGGACAGGGGATTGGCTACACCTTC
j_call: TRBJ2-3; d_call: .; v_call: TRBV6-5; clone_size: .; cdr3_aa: CASSYSNSLATDTQYF; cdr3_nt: TGTGCCAGCAGTTACTCGAACAGTCTAGCCACAGATACGCAGTATTTT
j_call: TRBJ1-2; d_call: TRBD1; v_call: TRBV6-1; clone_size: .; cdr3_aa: CASSARDRGPSYTF; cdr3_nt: TGTGCCAGCAGTGCCCGGGACAGGGGGCCGAGCTACACCTTC
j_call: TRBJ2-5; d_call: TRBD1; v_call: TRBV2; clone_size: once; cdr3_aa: CASSETGTEKTQYF; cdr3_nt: TGTGCCAGCAGTGAAACTGGGACAGAGAAGACCCAGTACTTC
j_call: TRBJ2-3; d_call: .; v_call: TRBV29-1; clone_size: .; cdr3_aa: CSVDPPSQYF; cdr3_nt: TGCAGCGTTGACCCACCCTCCCAGTATTTT
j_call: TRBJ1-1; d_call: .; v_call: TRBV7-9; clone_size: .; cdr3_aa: CASSSNLARDGTEAFF; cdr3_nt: TGTGCCAGCAGCTCTAACCTCGCCAGGGACGGGACTGAAGCTTTCTTT
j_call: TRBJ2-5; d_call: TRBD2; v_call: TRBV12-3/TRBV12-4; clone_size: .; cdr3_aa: CASSLGSGGLQETQYF; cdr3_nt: TGTGCCAGCAGTTTAGGAAGCGGGGGGCTTCAAGAGACCCAGTACTTC
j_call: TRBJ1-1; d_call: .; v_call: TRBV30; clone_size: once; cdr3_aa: CAWRLSGVNTEAFF; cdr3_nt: TGTGCCTGGAGACTCTCCGGGGTGAACACTGAAGCTTTCTTT
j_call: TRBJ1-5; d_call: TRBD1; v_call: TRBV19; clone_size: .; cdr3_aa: CASRQGQGRDQPQHF; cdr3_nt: TGTGCCAGTCGACAAGGACAGGGGAGGGATCAGCCCCAGCATTTT
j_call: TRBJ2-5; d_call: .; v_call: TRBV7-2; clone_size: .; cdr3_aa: CASSLDQFTLRTQYF; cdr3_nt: TGTGCCAGCAGCTTAGACCAGTTCACGTTGAGGACCCAGTACTTC
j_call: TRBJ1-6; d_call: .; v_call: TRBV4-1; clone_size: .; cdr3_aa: CASSQVQGRDSPLHF; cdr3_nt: TGCGCCAGCAGCCAAGTCCAGGGTAGAGATTCACCCCTCCACTTT
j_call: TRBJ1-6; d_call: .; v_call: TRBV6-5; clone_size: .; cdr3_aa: CASSYSLREHSPLHF; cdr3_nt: TGTGCCAGCAGTTACTCCTTGCGGGAGCACTCACCCCTCCACTTT
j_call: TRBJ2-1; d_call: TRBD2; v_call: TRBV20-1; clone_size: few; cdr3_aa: CSARPPTMGAGGSNEQFF; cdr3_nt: TGCAGTGCTAGACCCCCGACTATGGGAGCGGGGGGCTCGAATGAGCAGTTCTTC
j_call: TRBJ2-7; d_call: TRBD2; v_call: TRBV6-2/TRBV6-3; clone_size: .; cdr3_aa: CASNSLAGVSYEQYF; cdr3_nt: TGTGCCAGCAACTCACTAGCGGGGGTCTCCTACGAGCAGTACTTC
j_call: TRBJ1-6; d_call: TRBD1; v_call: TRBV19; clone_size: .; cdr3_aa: CASSIDGTGYNSPLHF; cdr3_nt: TGTGCCAGTAGTATAGATGGGACAGGATATAATTCACCCCTCCACTTT
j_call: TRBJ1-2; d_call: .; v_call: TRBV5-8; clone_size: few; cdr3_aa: CASSPIWGRGGYTF; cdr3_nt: TGTGCCAGCAGCCCAATCTGGGGGCGAGGTGGCTACACCTTC
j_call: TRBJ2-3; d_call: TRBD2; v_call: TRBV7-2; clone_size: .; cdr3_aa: CASSLATSGGFTDTQYF; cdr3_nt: TGTGCCAGCAGCTTAGCGACGAGCGGGGGGTTCACAGATACGCAGTATTTT
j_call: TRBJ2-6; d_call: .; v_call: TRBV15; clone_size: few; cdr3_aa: CATSRDLAGANVLTF; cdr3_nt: TGTGCCACCAGCAGAGATCTGGCTGGGGCCAACGTCCTGACTTTC